The 9 T cell receptor beta chains presented below share a single source sample, sequenced in a study of T cell responses to AZD1222 COVID-19 vaccine. TCRdb keeps only in-frame clones here, not all; method: immunoSEQ multiplex PCR. The sample carries about 25,000 clones, about 85% recorded once. The input for sequencing was peripheral blood, taken 28 days after the second AZD1222 dose. These receptors originate from an adult who received the AZD1222 COVID-19 vaccine.

The chain joins TRBV7-9 to TRBJ2-6; D is possibly TRBD2 (6 bases). V was cut by 4 bases and J by 0 bases, with 13 bases left in between. This CDR3 contains 17 residues. Germline CDR1 is SEHNR and CDR2 is FQNEAQ (reference sequence). The CDR3 DNA follows: TGTGCCAGCAGCTACCGTGCGGGGAGCTCTGGGGCCAACGTCCTGACTTTC. Its translation: CASSYRAGSSGANVLTF.

J is TRBJ2-3 and V is TRBV10-3, with D unresolved. The CDR3 contains 14 residues. The V end was cut by 6 bases, the J end by 3 bases, with 13 bases between. Germline lookup yields CDR1 ENHRY and CDR2 SYGVKD. CDR3 nucleotides: TGTGCCATCAGGGACCCCGAACGGACAGATACGCAGTATTTT. Its translation: CAIRDPERTDTQYF.

J is TRBJ2-5 and V is TRBV2; maybe TRBD2 (6 bases). The germline gives CDR1 SNHLY, CDR2 FYNNEI. This CDR3 spans 14 amino acids. V was clipped by 5 bases and J by 1 base, with 11 bases between them. In nucleotides, the CDR3 is TGTGCCAGCAGTTTCGGGAGACGCCAAGAGACCCAGTACTTC. Protein: CASSFGRRQETQYF.

The chain has TRBV5-1 and TRBJ2-1, with D possibly matching TRBD1 (6 bases). Trimming took off 0 bases at V and 9 bases at J, with 13 bases between the two ends. Germline V CDR1 and CDR2: SGHRS, YFSETQ. The CDR3 length is 14 residues. CDR3 in amino acids: CASSLAQGASEQFF. The CDR3 DNA reads as TGCGCCAGCAGCTTGGCACAGGGTGCTAGTGAGCAGTTCTTC.

J is TRBJ1-2 and V is TRBV5-4, with D unresolved. V lost 1 base, J lost 1 base, and 11 bases lay in between. The length of the CDR3 is 15 residues. Per germline, CDR1 SGHNT and CDR2 YYREEE (reference sequence). The CDR3 protein is CASSLRVSFNYGYTF. The CDR3 DNA is TGTGCCAGCAGCTTGCGGGTCAGCTTTAACTATGGCTACACCTTC.

The chain is built from TRBV2 and TRBJ1-2; a possible D gene is TRBD1 (5 bases). V gave up 6 bases and J gave up 1 base, with 9 bases separating them. There are 13 residues in the CDR3. Germline V lookup: CDR1 SNHLY, CDR2 FYNNEI. CDR3 sequence reads: CASSRDFNYGYTF. CDR3 nucleotides: TGTGCCAGCAGCCGGGACTTTAACTATGGCTACACCTTC.

The CDR3 here is CASSSKAGVYNEQFF. The CDR3 bases are TGTGCCAGCAGCTCTAAAGCGGGAGTGTACAATGAGCAGTTCTTC. This chain links TRBV7-3 with TRBJ2-1, with 8 bases matching TRBD2. The CDR3 is 15 residues long. V was clipped by 4 bases and J by 4 bases; unmatched bases: 6. Germline CDR1 is SGHTA and CDR2 is FQGTGA.

V usage is TRBV5-6 and J usage is TRBJ1-5; maybe TRBD1 (5 bases). The V and J ends lost 2 bases and 7 bases respectively, with 13 bases between them. The CDR3 consists of 14 residues. Looked up from germline, CDR1 is SGHDT and CDR2 is YYEEEE. CDR3 residues: CASSFSNGGQPQHF. The DNA for the CDR3 is TGTGCCAGCAGCTTTAGTAATGGGGGACAGCCCCAGCATTTT.

The chain is built from TRBV30 and TRBJ1-2, with 9 bases lining up with TRBD1. The CDR3 runs to 15 residues. The V segment lost 0 bases and the J segment 5 bases; nucleotides outside the gene matches: 7. Germline V gene data show CDR1 as GTSNPN and CDR2 as SVGIG (reference sequence). CDR3 sequence reads: CAWSVVQGAGYGYTF. The CDR3 nucleotides are TGTGCCTGGAGTGTTGTACAGGGGGCTGGATATGGCTACACCTTC. Drawing the rest from reference TRBV30 and TRBJ1-2, the complete variable domain is SQTIHQWPATLVQPVGSPLSLECTVEGTSNPNLYWYRQAAGRGLQLLFYSVGIGQISSEVPQNLSASRPQDRQFILSSKKLLLSDSGFYLCAWSVVQGAGYGYTFGSGTRLTVV.